This TCR beta chain derives from a study of Ad26.COV2.S vaccination and SARS-CoV-2 variants. As for the study in general: Intramuscular Ad26.COV2.S doses were given once or twice, 56 days apart. Study conclusions and caveats: Vaccinees reportedly had broad spike-specific CD8+ and CD4+ T cell responses.

Assay used: immunoSEQ multiplex PCR; TCRdb lists only in-frame clones, some missing. The sample gives 360,000 or so clones, around 90% of which show up once; roughly 3.1% is in the top ten. Treatment in this sample: about 20 received Ad26.COV2.S at low or high dose, single or two shots; 5 received placebo; per-sample allocation not given. The study sampled participants on day 63 after the first vaccine or placebo injection. An 18-55-year-old adult in Boston served as donor. This vaccine is an Ad26 vector that expresses the Wuhan-strain SARS-CoV-2 spike. The V gene's germline CDR1 is SGHDT and CDR2 YYEEEE. V trimming: 3 bases; J trimming: 6 bases; junction bases outside the gene matches: 7. The CDR3 consists of 16 residues. This clone has more than one count but fewer than ten. Its antigen is not identified.

Material: peripheral blood, obtained in a trial of Ad26.COV2.S vaccine versus placebo. V is TRBV5-6 and J is TRBJ2-5; 14 nucleotides match TRBD2. This clonotype was obtained from a person between 18 and 60 years old who received the Ad26.COV2.S COVID-19 vaccine or a placebo. Here the CDR3 reads CASSSRTSGGSQTQYF. In DNA, the CDR3 is TGTGCCAGCAGCTCCCGGACTAGCGGGGGGTCACAGACCCAGTACTTC.